This T cell receptor (beta chain) appears in the sequencing data of a study of T cell responses to AZD1222 COVID-19 vaccine. Overall study findings and caveats: Most donors were white British and more were female, and clonal diversity was possibly underestimated. Regions left unmutated in variants are reportedly the target of nearly half of spike-specific TCRs. The study identified only five or six AZD1222 recipients as seropositive at baseline.

The method was immunoSEQ multiplex PCR; TCRdb's version includes in-frame clones alone and lacks a portion of them. Of 150,000 to 200,000 clones listed, about 94% are singletons. Details on this clone: Its antigen is currently unknown.

Germline CDR1 and CDR2: MNHEY and SVGEGT. V was clipped by 2 bases and J by 5 bases, with 7 bases between them. This CDR3 has 12 residues. The sequencing used peripheral blood, collected on day 0 of AZD1222 vaccination. The sequence derives from an adult in good health. This rearrangement joins TRBV6-2 or TRBV6-3 to TRBJ2-7; a weak D match, TRBD2 (6 bases). The CDR3 sequence is CASSYGRHEQYF. The CDR3 DNA follows: TGTGCCAGCAGTTACGGGAGGCACGAGCAGTACTTC.